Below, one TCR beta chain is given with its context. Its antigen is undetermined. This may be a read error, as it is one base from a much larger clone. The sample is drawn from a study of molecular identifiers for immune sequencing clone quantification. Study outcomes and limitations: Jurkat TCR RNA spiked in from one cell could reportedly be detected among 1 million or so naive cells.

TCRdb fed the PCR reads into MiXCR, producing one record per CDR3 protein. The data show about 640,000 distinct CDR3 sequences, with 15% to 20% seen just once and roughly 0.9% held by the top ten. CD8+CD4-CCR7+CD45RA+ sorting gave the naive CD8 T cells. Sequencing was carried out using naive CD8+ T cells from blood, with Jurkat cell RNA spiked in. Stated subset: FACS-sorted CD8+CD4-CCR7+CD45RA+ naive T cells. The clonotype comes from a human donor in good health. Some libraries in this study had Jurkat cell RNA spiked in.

The CDR3, as DNA: TGTGCCAGCAGTGAAGACGATGTGACCAGGGACACTGGAGCTTTCTTT. Translated: CASSEDDVTRDTGAFF. The chain carries TRBV6-1 and TRBJ1-1, with D maybe TRBD1 (6 bases). The CDR3 sequence is 16 residues long. Germline V lookup: CDR1 MNHNS, CDR2 SASEGT.